This TCR beta chain was captured by sequencing in a study of identical twins. Points from the study as a whole: Twin-shared out-of-frame alpha sequences showed excess low generation probability.

TCRdb independently ran MiXCR on the 5' RACE reads; one entry per CDR3 protein. The sample records 1.5 million to 2 million distinct CDR3 sequences, around 29% being singletons. In regard to this clonotype: Antigen: not known.

This CDR3 region has 13 residues. Germline V CDR1 and CDR2: SNHLY, FYNNEI. V lost 11 bases and J 2 bases, leaving 16 bases between the germline ends. This chain joins TRBV2 and TRBJ2-7, with a tentative D call TRBD2 (6 bases). Sequencing used cord blood. The TCR comes from a newborn girl in good health. Here the CDR3 reads CAGVGGLTYEQYF. The CDR3 DNA sequence: TGTGCCGGCGTGGGAGGACTGACCTACGAGCAGTACTTC. The entire variable domain, with the rest obtained from reference TRBV2 and TRBJ2-7, is as follows: EPEVTQTPSHQVTQMGQEVILRCVPISNHLYFYWYRQILGQKVEFLVSFYNNEISEKSEIFDDQFSVERPDGSNFTLKIRSTKLEDSAMYFCAGVGGLTYEQYFGPGTRLTVT.